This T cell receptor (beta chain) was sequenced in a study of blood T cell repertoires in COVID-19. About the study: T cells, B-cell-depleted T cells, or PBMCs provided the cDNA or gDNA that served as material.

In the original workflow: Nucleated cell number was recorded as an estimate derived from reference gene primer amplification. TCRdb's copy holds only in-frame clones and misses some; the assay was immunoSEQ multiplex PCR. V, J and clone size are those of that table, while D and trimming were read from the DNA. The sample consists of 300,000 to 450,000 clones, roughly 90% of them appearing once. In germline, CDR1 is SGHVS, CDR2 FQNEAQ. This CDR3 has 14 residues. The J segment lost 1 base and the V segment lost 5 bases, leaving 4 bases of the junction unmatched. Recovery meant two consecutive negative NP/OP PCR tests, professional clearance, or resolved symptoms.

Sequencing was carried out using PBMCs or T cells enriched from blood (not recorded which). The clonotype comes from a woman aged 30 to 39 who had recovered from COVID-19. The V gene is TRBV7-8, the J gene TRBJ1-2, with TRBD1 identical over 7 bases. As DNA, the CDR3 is TGTGCCAGCAGCACACACAGGGGTAACTATGGCTACACCTTC. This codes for CASSTHRGNYGYTF.